A selection of T cell receptor beta chains follows, all from one sample in a study of blood T cell repertoires in COVID-19. Data came from immunoSEQ multiplex PCR; TCRdb stores just in-frame clones and leaves some out. The sample contains 30,000 or so clones, 70% to 90% of which appear only once. The specimen sequenced was peripheral blood. The receptor source for this set is a man at least 80 years old with active COVID-19. Both conserved end residues are part of each CDR3.

v_gene,j_gene,CDR3aa
TRBV5-1,TRBJ2-3,CASSLAVAGGPDTQYF
TRBV24-1,TRBJ2-5,CATSAGQGVETQYF
TRBV6-1,TRBJ2-7,CASSDRGGSYEQYF
TRBV6-1,TRBJ1-4,CASREDIGGEKLFF
TRBV15,TRBJ2-3,CATSRVSGGITDTQYF
TRBV18,TRBJ2-2,CASSPRTGNTGELFF
TRBV19,TRBJ1-1,CASSRGQGVTEAFF
TRBV2,TRBJ2-6,CASTSGFGANVLTF
TRBV19,TRBJ2-5,CASSTPGGGLQETQYF
TRBV6-5,TRBJ1-1,CASFRTGDTEAFF
TRBV5-4,TRBJ2-7,CASSSRGGGSGGAYEQYF
TRBV28,TRBJ1-2,CASRIPGGVDNYGYTF
TRBV29-1,TRBJ2-1,CSVASQVLNEQFF
TRBV18,TRBJ2-7,CASSHNRAGNNEQYF
TRBV7-8,TRBJ2-3,CASGLGLTRTDTQYF
TRBV5-6,TRBJ2-2,CASSFRVHTGELFF
TRBV4-3,TRBJ2-3,CASSQDLGQRGGPTDTQYF
TRBV6-6,TRBJ1-2,CASSYSPEFYGYTF
TRBV6-5,TRBJ1-6,CASKRVSSPLHF
TRBV29-1,TRBJ2-2,CSIRGSPANTGELFF
TRBV18,TRBJ1-2,CASSRTRQTGGYTF
TRBV3-1/TRBV3-2,TRBJ2-3,CASSQAVPGGGHTDTQYF
TRBV18,TRBJ1-4,CASSLGTAATNEKLFF
TRBV10-3,TRBJ1-2,CAISDGLGGLGGYTF
TRBV12-3/TRBV12-4,TRBJ1-5,CASSLQGDQPQHF
TRBV7-8,TRBJ1-5,CASSLNGQGYSNQPQHF